This T cell receptor beta chain was sequenced during a study of HIV-infected patients and healthy controls. Study observations and caveats: Healthy controls carried many MAIT alpha-chain CDR3s, while HIV+ repertoires had few.

The repertoire came from unfractionated whole blood and reflected all unsorted peripheral T cells. Ten or more counts support this clonotype. Its antigen is currently unknown. This CDR3 spans 14 amino acids. Germline V gene sequence: CDR1 SQVTM, CDR2 ANQGSEA. Trimming cost V 4 bases and J 0 bases, with 9 bases left between them. Alpha and beta constant-region primers primed reverse transcription of approximately 460 ng RNA. Separate chain-specific third strand synthesis with multiplexing indices produced the alpha and beta libraries. TCRdb reprocessed the 5' RACE reads with MiXCR, giving one entry per CDR3 protein. The profile covers around 20,000 distinct CDR3 sequences, with about 9% appearing a single time and 6.5% taken by the ten largest.

This chain uses TRBV29-1 with TRBJ1-4, with D unresolved. Material: blood. The sequence was obtained from an adult in good health. CDR3 bases: TGCAGCGTTGCGGGCGGATCAACTAATGAAAAACTGTTTTTT. Translating it yields CSVAGGSTNEKLFF. The full variable domain, in which reference TRBV29-1 and TRBJ1-4 provide the parts outside the CDR3, is SAVISQKPSRDICQRGTSLTIQCQVDSQVTMMFWYRQQPGQSLTLIATANQGSEATYESGFVIDKFPISRPNLTFSTLTVSNMSPEDSSIYLCSVAGGSTNEKLFFGSGTQLSVL.